This entry lists 8 T cell receptor beta chains sequenced from one sample in a study of cytomegalovirus exposure and HLA in healthy donors. PCR primers comprised 60 Vbeta and 13 Jbeta primers. Sequencing used immunoSEQ multiplex PCR; TCRdb keeps in-frame clones, though not all of them. The data show roughly 160,000 clones, 70% to 80% seen once. The sequencing sample was made of PBMCs. The receptors shown here come from a man aged 25-40 years in good health and CMV-seronegative.

The chain links TRBV14 to TRBJ1-6; no definite D call. Germline-derived CDR1 and CDR2 are SGHDN and FVKESK. The CDR3 runs 14 residues. The V end lost 3 bases, the J end lost 10 bases, and 13 bases lay between the germline ends. CDR3 nucleotides: TGTGCCAGCAGCCATACCGGGTGGGTATCACCCCTCCACTTT. This codes for CASSHTGWVSPLHF.

This sequence joins TRBV7-9 and TRBJ2-1; TRBD1 agrees at 7 bases. V lost 5 bases to trimming and J lost 5 bases; unmatched junction nucleotides: 6. Germline values: CDR1 SEHNR, CDR2 FQNEAQ (reference sequence). The CDR3 is made up of 14 amino acids. Written as DNA, the CDR3 is TGTGCCAGCAGCCCACTGGGACAGAACAATGAGCAGTTCTTC. Translation gives CASSPLGQNNEQFF.

V gene TRBV5-6 combines with J gene TRBJ1-2; no firm D call. CDR1 and CDR2 (germline): SGHDT, YYEEEE. The CDR3 spans 14 residues. The V end was cut by 0 bases, the J end by 1 base, with 7 bases between. Written as DNA, the CDR3 is TGTGCCAGCAGCTTGGAGGGAGTTAACTATGGCTACACCTTC. Encoded protein: CASSLEGVNYGYTF.

This clone was observed a handful of times. The rearrangement joins TRBV7-2 to TRBJ2-5; TRBD2 might be the D (6 bases). This CDR3 is built from 12 residues. Trimming removed 5 bases from V and 5 bases from J, with 9 bases in between. CDR1 and CDR2 from the germline V gene are SGHTA and FQGNSA. This CDR3 is CASSDLAETQYF. For the CDR3, the DNA is TGTGCCAGCAGCGATCTAGCGGAGACCCAGTACTTC.

Worth noting for this clone: The junction departs from germline at one end; a sequencing error may be responsible. The V call is TRBV7-7, the J call TRBJ2-2, with a possible D match to TRBD1 (6 bases). This CDR3 region has 19 residues. Germline loops: CDR1 SSHAT, CDR2 FNYEAQ (reference sequence). CDR3 protein: CASSFLPTGGQGTSGELFF. The CDR3 nucleotides are TGTGCTAGCAGCTTCCTACCAACTGGGGGCCAAGGGACGTCCGGGGAGCTGTTTTTT. The full variable domain, completed using reference TRBV7-7 and TRBJ2-2, is GAGVSQSPRYKVTKRGQDVTLRCDPISSHATLYWYQQALGQGPEFLTYFNYEAQPDKSGLPSDRFSAERPEGSISTLTIQRTEQRDSAMYRCASSFLPTGGQGTSGELFFGEGSRLTVL.

This chain joins TRBV11-2 and TRBJ1-3; D is undetermined. The germline CDR1 and CDR2 sequences are SGHAT and FQNNGV. Between the trimmed V and J ends, which lost 1 base and 9 bases, there was a span of 10 bases. This CDR3 is 13 amino acids long. The DNA of the CDR3 is TGTGCCAGCAGCTTAGTCGACGGAGGCACCATATATTTT. Protein product: CASSLVDGGTIYF.

On this clone itself: The same CDR3 is also encoded by other DNA sequences in this sample. V gene TRBV25-1 combines with J gene TRBJ2-7; D is unclear. Germline-derived CDR1 and CDR2 are MGHDK and SYGVNS. The CDR3 extends over 13 amino acids. V shed 0 bases and J shed 5 bases, with 8 bases lying between them. The CDR3 DNA reads as TGTGCCAGCAGTGAATACTCGAGAGACGAGCAGTACTTC. This translates into CASSEYSRDEQYF.

The V and J genes are TRBV2 and TRBJ2-5, with D maybe TRBD2 (5 bases). Per germline, CDR1 SNHLY and CDR2 FYNNEI. The CDR3 is made up of 13 amino acids. The V and J ends lost 7 bases and 2 bases respectively, with 11 bases between them. The DNA of the CDR3 is TGTGCCAGCATCCCGAGGGCTCAAGAGACCCAGTACTTC. It is translated as CASIPRAQETQYF.